This is a list of T cell receptor beta chains from one sample in a study of human T cells and chemical hapten exposure. TCRdb re-derived calls from the RACE reads in MiXCR, one entry per CDR3 protein. The repertoire holds some 82,000 distinct CDR3 sequences, with around 10% as singletons. Material: whole blood, obtained in connection with sensitization to the hapten diphenylcyclopropenone (DPC). The receptors were gathered from a woman aged 50 to 60 with alopecia areata. Some clones in this sample may be carry-over from other donors' samples. The CDR3 runs from the conserved cysteine through the conserved F or W. Fields, in order: clone size, D gene, V gene, J gene, CDR3 protein, CDR3 DNA. D genes are given only for firm matches. The listing skips clone size in some rows; elsewhere it reads once, few, many or a size class.

>many|NA|TRBV4-2|TRBJ2-5
CASSQSPGETQYF
TGTGCCAGCAGCCAATCCCCGGGGGAGACCCAGTACTTC
>NA|TRBD2|TRBV20-1|TRBJ2-3
CSATGGGPLQYF
TGCAGTGCTACGGGCGGGGGGCCCCTGCAGTATTTT
>NA|TRBD1|TRBV11-2|TRBJ1-2
CASSLLQGPNYGYTF
TGTGCCAGCAGCCTATTACAGGGGCCTAACTATGGCTACACCTTC
>few|TRBD1|TRBV2|TRBJ1-3
CASRPDSPRRTGTWELSGNTIYF
TGTGCCAGCAGGCCCGATTCCCCCCGACGGACAGGGACCTGGGAGCTCTCTGGAAACACCATATATTTT
>many|TRBD1|TRBV7-2|TRBJ1-2
CASSLAGTGYYGYTF
TGTGCCAGCAGCTTGGCCGGGACAGGATACTATGGCTACACCTTC
>many|NA|TRBV29-1|TRBJ1-3
CSVGEGGNGNTIYF
TGCAGCGTTGGGGAAGGGGGAAACGGAAACACCATATATTTT
>NA|TRBD1|TRBV7-2|TRBJ2-1
CASSLYFGDSEFF
TGTGCCAGCAGCTTATACTTTGGGGACAGCGAGTTCTTC
>NA|NA|TRBV7-2|TRBJ2-1
CASSPSGAYNEQFF
TGTGCCAGCAGCCCATCGGGGGCATACAATGAGCAGTTCTTC
>few|TRBD1|TRBV7-8|TRBJ1-5
CASSLRQGNQPQHF
TGTGCCAGCAGCCTACGACAGGGGAATCAGCCCCAGCATTTT
>NA|NA|TRBV19|TRBJ1-2
CASTQPSGPVPHYGYTF
TGTGCCAGTACACAGCCGAGCGGGCCAGTGCCGCACTATGGCTACACCTTC
>NA|NA|TRBV14|TRBJ1-1
CASSQARGKNTEAFF
TGTGCCAGCAGCCAAGCGCGGGGGAAAAACACTGAAGCTTTCTTT
>few|NA|TRBV24-1|TRBJ2-3
CATSDSRVSTTDTQYF
TGTGCCACCAGTGATTCCAGGGTGTCTACCACAGATACGCAGTATTTT
>many|TRBD2|TRBV20-1|TRBJ2-1
CSARGAGGYNEQFF
TGCAGTGCTAGAGGAGCGGGAGGGTACAATGAGCAGTTCTTC
>many|TRBD1|TRBV7-9|TRBJ1-5
CASTVDRNQPQHF
TGTGCCAGCACCGTGGACAGGAATCAGCCCCAGCATTTT
>NA|NA|TRBV5-4|TRBJ1-2
CASSLWQGPTYGYTF
TGTGCCAGCAGCTTGTGGCAGGGACCAACATATGGCTACACCTTC
>NA|NA|TRBV12-3/TRBV12-4|TRBJ2-5
CASSYAYDKRITQETQYF
TGTGCCAGCAGTTATGCGTACGACAAACGAATCACTCAAGAGACCCAGTACTTC
>NA|TRBD1|TRBV7-8|TRBJ2-7
CASTSGTGGGEQYF
TGTGCCAGCACCTCGGGGACAGGGGGTGGCGAGCAGTACTTC
>few|NA|TRBV5-4|TRBJ2-4
CASSTTVEGLAKNIQYF
TGTGCCAGCAGCACGACAGTGGAGGGGTTAGCCAAAAACATTCAGTACTTC
>few|NA|TRBV6-6|TRBJ1-4
CASWAPDKRKLFF
TGTGCCAGCTGGGCCCCGGACAAGCGAAAACTGTTTTTT
>NA|TRBD1|TRBV6-1|TRBJ2-2
CASRSGTGSPTGELFF
TGTGCCAGCAGGTCCGGGACAGGATCCCCCACCGGGGAGCTGTTTTTT
>few|TRBD2|TRBV18|TRBJ2-2
CASRGRGTSGNTGELFF
TGTGCCAGCCGGGGCCGCGGGACTAGCGGTAACACCGGGGAGCTGTTTTTT
>many|TRBD1|TRBV11-2|TRBJ2-6
CASSWHRGRSGANVLTF
TGTGCCAGCAGCTGGCACAGGGGTCGTTCGGGGGCCAACGTCCTGACTTTC
>NA|NA|TRBV7-2|TRBJ2-7
CASSSSSEQYF
TGTGCCAGCAGCTCTAGTAGCGAGCAGTACTTC
>many|TRBD2|TRBV2|TRBJ2-7
CASKPGLAGGWEYF
TGTGCCAGCAAACCGGGACTAGCGGGAGGTTGGGAGTACTTC
>many|NA|TRBV7-9|TRBJ1-1
CASSLQGMNTEAFF
TGTGCCAGCAGCCTACAGGGAATGAACACTGAAGCTTTCTTT
>NA|NA|TRBV5-1|TRBJ1-4
CASSLQHATNEKLFF
TGCGCCAGCAGCTTACAACACGCAACTAATGAAAAACTGTTTTTT
>few|TRBD2|TRBV7-6|TRBJ2-2
CASSLTTSGNTGELFF
TGTGCCAGCAGCTTAACGACTAGCGGTAACACCGGGGAGCTGTTTTTT
>few|NA|TRBV28|TRBJ2-2
CASSWTVASLNTGELFF
TGTGCCAGCAGCTGGACGGTTGCCAGCCTCAACACCGGGGAGCTGTTTTTT
>many|NA|TRBV20-1|TRBJ2-3
CSAREGNTDTQYF
TGCAGTGCTAGAGAAGGCAACACAGATACGCAGTATTTT
>few|TRBD2|TRBV11-2|TRBJ2-3
CASSLGAGTSGGTDTQYF
TGTGCCAGCAGCTTAGGAGCGGGGACTAGCGGCGGCACAGATACGCAGTATTTT
>many|NA|TRBV19|TRBJ1-5
CASRGVNSNQPQHF
TGTGCCAGTAGGGGAGTGAATAGCAATCAGCCCCAGCATTTT
>NA|NA|TRBV18|TRBJ2-3
CASSSTAVSTDTQYF
TGTGCCAGCTCATCGACGGCTGTTAGCACAGATACGCAGTATTTT
>NA|TRBD1|TRBV18|TRBJ2-5
CASSPSLDREETQYF
TGTGCCAGCTCACCAAGCCTGGACAGGGAAGAGACCCAGTACTTC
>many|TRBD1|TRBV3-1|TRBJ1-1
CASSAHRQGGDTEAFF
TGTGCCAGCAGCGCACATCGACAGGGGGGGGACACTGAAGCTTTCTTT
>few|NA|TRBV5-8|TRBJ2-1
CASSFDRYNEQFF
TGTGCCAGCAGCTTTGACAGGTACAATGAGCAGTTCTTC
>NA|NA|TRBV25-1|TRBJ1-2
CASSSTTGPGYTF
TGTGCCAGCAGTTCAACAACAGGGCCCGGCTACACCTTC
>few|NA|TRBV4-3|TRBJ2-7
CASSRGKFYEQYF
TGCGCCAGCAGCCGCGGAAAATTCTACGAGCAGTACTTC
>many|NA|TRBV7-9|TRBJ2-2
CATPPPLGVRYTGELFF
TGTGCCACCCCGCCCCCGCTGGGGGTCCGATACACCGGGGAGCTGTTTTTT
>few|TRBD2|TRBV6-4|TRBJ2-1
CASSDGTSGINEQFF
TGTGCCAGCAGTGACGGGACTAGCGGGATTAATGAGCAGTTCTTC
>few|NA|TRBV11-2|TRBJ2-7
CVSSLGPGSLSSYEQYF
TGTGTCAGCAGCTTAGGCCCCGGGAGCTTGAGCTCCTACGAGCAGTACTTC
>NA|TRBD1|TRBV7-6|TRBJ1-3
CASSAGGSGNTIYF
TGTGCCAGCAGCGCAGGGGGCTCTGGAAACACCATATATTTT
>many|NA|TRBV29-1|TRBJ2-5
CSGFRETQYF
TGCAGCGGGTTTCGGGAGACCCAGTACTTC
>many|NA|TRBV7-2|TRBJ1-5
CASSFRFSNQPQHF
TGTGCCAGCAGCTTTCGATTTAGCAATCAGCCCCAGCATTTT
>many|TRBD1|TRBV7-8|TRBJ1-2
CASNPQGTGAGYGYTF
TGTGCCAGCAACCCTCAGGGGACAGGAGCGGGATATGGCTACACCTTC
>few|NA|TRBV7-9|TRBJ2-7
CASSLGTMGEQYF
TGTGCCAGCAGCTTAGGCACCATGGGCGAGCAGTACTTC
>many|NA|TRBV6-6|TRBJ2-6
CASSYSGAGANVLTF
TGTGCCAGCAGTTACTCCGGAGCTGGGGCCAACGTCCTGACTTTC
>few|NA|TRBV2|TRBJ2-6
CASSADISGANVLTF
TGTGCCAGCAGTGCTGACATCTCTGGGGCCAACGTCCTGACTTTC